Listed below are T cell receptor beta chains from one sample, sequenced in a study of blood T cell repertoires in COVID-19. The repertoire was sequenced with immunoSEQ multiplex PCR; TCRdb's copy has only in-frame clones and lacks some. The sample has 85,000 to 95,000 clones; more than 75% are singletons. Sequenced: peripheral blood. Receptors originate from a man in his 70s with acute or convalescent COVID-19. Each CDR3 is given with its conserved first and last residue. Each record gives: J gene, CDR3 length, V gene, D gene, clone size, CDR3 protein, CDR3 DNA. The D gene is left open where the match is weak. Not every row has a clone size; where given, it reads once, few, many or a size class.

j_gene: TRBJ1-1
len: 15
v_gene: TRBV7-2
d_gene: TRBD1
abundance: .
CDR3aa: CASSSGQGYGTEAFF
CDR3nt: TGTGCCAGCAGCTCGGGACAGGGTTACGGCACTGAAGCTTTCTTT

j_gene: TRBJ2-2
len: 15
v_gene: TRBV5-6
d_gene: TRBD1
abundance: .
CDR3aa: CASSLQGQGAGELFF
CDR3nt: TGTGCCAGCAGCCTGCAAGGACAGGGGGCCGGGGAGCTGTTTTTT

j_gene: TRBJ2-1
len: 14
v_gene: TRBV2
d_gene: TRBD2
abundance: .
CDR3aa: CASSAGLAGGGQFF
CDR3nt: TGTGCCAGCAGTGCAGGACTAGCGGGGGGCGGGCAGTTCTTC

j_gene: TRBJ1-2
len: 14
v_gene: TRBV10-2
d_gene: TRBD1
abundance: .
CDR3aa: CASSGYRGRDGYTF
CDR3nt: TGCGCCAGCAGTGGCTACAGGGGAAGGGATGGCTACACCTTC

j_gene: TRBJ2-2
len: 17
v_gene: TRBV9
d_gene: TRBD1
abundance: few
CDR3aa: CASSVAVRTGTTGELFF
CDR3nt: TGTGCCAGCAGCGTAGCCGTTAGGACAGGGACAACCGGGGAGCTGTTTTTT

j_gene: TRBJ2-6
len: 15
v_gene: TRBV29-1
d_gene: .
abundance: .
CDR3aa: CSVGGWGSGANVLTF
CDR3nt: TGCAGCGTTGGAGGGTGGGGCTCTGGGGCCAACGTCCTGACTTTC

j_gene: TRBJ1-2
len: 15
v_gene: TRBV10-3
d_gene: .
abundance: .
CDR3aa: CAISELGRVYYGYTF
CDR3nt: TGTGCCATCAGTGAACTCGGCAGGGTCTACTATGGCTACACCTTC

j_gene: TRBJ1-1
len: 14
v_gene: TRBV5-1
d_gene: .
abundance: .
CDR3aa: CASSFRTANTEAFF
CDR3nt: TGCGCCAGCAGCTTCCGGACAGCGAACACTGAAGCTTTCTTT

j_gene: TRBJ1-5
len: 13
v_gene: TRBV18
d_gene: .
abundance: .
CDR3aa: CASSPQGVQPQHF
CDR3nt: TGTGCCAGCTCACCACAGGGGGTACAGCCCCAGCATTTT

j_gene: TRBJ2-1
len: 13
v_gene: TRBV19
d_gene: .
abundance: .
CDR3aa: CASRQTRDNEQFF
CDR3nt: TGTGCCAGTAGACAGACTAGAGACAATGAGCAGTTCTTC

j_gene: TRBJ2-5
len: 16
v_gene: TRBV4-1
d_gene: TRBD2
abundance: .
CDR3aa: CASSFGWTSGGETQYF
CDR3nt: TGCGCCAGCAGCTTCGGCTGGACTAGCGGGGGGGAGACCCAGTACTTC

j_gene: TRBJ1-2
len: 17
v_gene: TRBV7-9
d_gene: .
abundance: .
CDR3aa: CASSLPTGTNIDDGYTF
CDR3nt: TGTGCCAGCAGCTTACCGACAGGAACGAATATTGACGACGGCTACACCTTC

j_gene: TRBJ2-3
len: 16
v_gene: TRBV5-1
d_gene: TRBD2
abundance: once
CDR3aa: CASSLGTSGVTDTQYF
CDR3nt: TGCGCCAGCAGCTTGGGGACTAGCGGTGTCACAGATACGCAGTATTTT

j_gene: TRBJ1-5
len: 17
v_gene: TRBV6-1
d_gene: TRBD1
abundance: .
CDR3aa: CASSEWGQEDSNQPQHF
CDR3nt: TGTGCCAGCAGTGAATGGGGACAGGAGGATAGCAATCAGCCCCAGCATTTT

j_gene: TRBJ2-1
len: 17
v_gene: TRBV3-1/TRBV3-2
d_gene: TRBD1
abundance: .
CDR3aa: CASSQDLRTGAGNEQFF
CDR3nt: TGTGCCAGCAGCCAAGATCTGCGGACAGGGGCAGGGAATGAGCAGTTCTTC

j_gene: TRBJ2-2
len: 14
v_gene: TRBV24-1
d_gene: .
abundance: .
CDR3aa: CATSDRRYTGELFF
CDR3nt: TGTGCCACCAGTGACAGGCGATACACCGGGGAGCTGTTTTTT

j_gene: TRBJ1-1
len: 14
v_gene: TRBV7-2
d_gene: .
abundance: .
CDR3aa: CASSFADSRTEAFF
CDR3nt: TGTGCCAGCAGCTTCGCGGACAGTAGGACTGAAGCTTTCTTT

j_gene: TRBJ2-3
len: 13
v_gene: TRBV2
d_gene: .
abundance: .
CDR3aa: CASSVGQTDTQYF
CDR3nt: TGTGCCAGCAGTGTTGGACAAACAGATACGCAGTATTTT

j_gene: TRBJ1-1
len: 13
v_gene: TRBV2
d_gene: .
abundance: .
CDR3aa: CASSAQGNTEAFF
CDR3nt: TGTGCCAGCAGTGCCCAGGGCAACACTGAAGCTTTCTTT

j_gene: TRBJ1-1
len: 15
v_gene: TRBV7-3
d_gene: TRBD1
abundance: .
CDR3aa: CASSPETGGASEAFF
CDR3nt: TGTGCCAGCAGCCCTGAGACAGGGGGCGCCTCAGAAGCTTTCTTT

j_gene: TRBJ2-3
len: 16
v_gene: TRBV5-1
d_gene: TRBD1
abundance: .
CDR3aa: CASSLTGQPPTDTQYF
CDR3nt: TGCGCCAGCAGCTTGACGGGACAGCCTCCCACAGATACGCAGTATTTT

j_gene: TRBJ2-3
len: 13
v_gene: TRBV18
d_gene: .
abundance: few
CDR3aa: CASSLGQTDTQYF
CDR3nt: TGTGCCAGCTCATTAGGACAGACAGATACGCAGTATTTT

j_gene: TRBJ2-7
len: 17
v_gene: TRBV24-1
d_gene: .
abundance: .
CDR3aa: CATSDSSSGGATYEQYF
CDR3nt: TGTGCCACCAGTGATTCTTCCAGTGGGGGCGCTACCTACGAGCAGTACTTC

j_gene: TRBJ2-7
len: 11
v_gene: TRBV20-1
d_gene: .
abundance: .
CDR3aa: CSASRANEQYF
CDR3nt: TGCAGTGCTAGCAGGGCCAACGAGCAGTACTTC

j_gene: TRBJ2-2
len: 15
v_gene: TRBV5-1
d_gene: TRBD1
abundance: few
CDR3aa: CASSKDRVNTGELFF
CDR3nt: TGCGCCAGCTCCAAGGACAGGGTAAACACCGGGGAGCTGTTTTTT

j_gene: TRBJ1-5
len: 15
v_gene: TRBV19
d_gene: .
abundance: few
CDR3aa: CASSIQALDNQPQHF
CDR3nt: TGTGCCAGTAGTATACAGGCCCTTGATAATCAGCCCCAGCATTTT

j_gene: TRBJ1-1
len: 14
v_gene: TRBV6-5
d_gene: .
abundance: .
CDR3aa: CASSYEGMNTEAFF
CDR3nt: TGTGCCAGCAGTTACGAGGGTATGAACACTGAAGCTTTCTTT

j_gene: TRBJ1-1
len: 14
v_gene: TRBV28
d_gene: .
abundance: .
CDR3aa: CASSFLETFRGAFF
CDR3nt: TGTGCCAGCAGTTTTCTGGAGACCTTCAGGGGAGCTTTCTTT

j_gene: TRBJ2-1
len: 15
v_gene: TRBV6-4
d_gene: TRBD2
abundance: .
CDR3aa: CASSRTSGTGEEQFF
CDR3nt: TGTGCCAGCAGCAGGACTAGCGGGACAGGGGAAGAGCAGTTCTTC

j_gene: TRBJ1-2
len: 14
v_gene: TRBV28
d_gene: .
abundance: .
CDR3aa: CASRDGATVDGYTF
CDR3nt: TGTGCCAGCAGGGATGGGGCGACAGTGGATGGCTACACCTTC

j_gene: TRBJ2-1
len: 15
v_gene: TRBV12-5
d_gene: TRBD2
abundance: .
CDR3aa: CASGPHSGGASEQFF
CDR3nt: TGTGCTAGTGGTCCCCATAGCGGGGGGGCCTCAGAGCAGTTCTTC

j_gene: TRBJ1-1
len: 14
v_gene: TRBV18
d_gene: TRBD1
abundance: .
CDR3aa: CASSRWTGNTEAFF
CDR3nt: TGTGCCAGCTCACGATGGACAGGGAATACTGAAGCTTTCTTT

j_gene: TRBJ2-7
len: 14
v_gene: TRBV29-1
d_gene: .
abundance: .
CDR3aa: CSVEDEPGAYEQYF
CDR3nt: TGCAGCGTTGAAGATGAGCCAGGGGCCTACGAGCAGTACTTC

j_gene: TRBJ1-1
len: 13
v_gene: TRBV7-3
d_gene: .
abundance: .
CDR3aa: CASSLRVPGEAFF
CDR3nt: TGTGCCAGCAGCTTAAGGGTGCCGGGGGAAGCTTTCTTT

j_gene: TRBJ2-1
len: 19
v_gene: TRBV7-6
d_gene: TRBD2
abundance: .
CDR3aa: CASSSTGLAEWSSYNEQFF
CDR3nt: TGTGCCAGCAGTTCGACCGGACTAGCGGAGTGGAGCTCCTACAATGAGCAGTTCTTC

j_gene: TRBJ2-3
len: 17
v_gene: TRBV9
d_gene: TRBD2
abundance: .
CDR3aa: CASSGTSGRGATDTQYF
CDR3nt: TGTGCCAGCAGCGGGACTAGCGGGAGGGGGGCCACAGATACGCAGTATTTT

j_gene: TRBJ2-1
len: 13
v_gene: TRBV12-3/TRBV12-4
d_gene: TRBD1
abundance: .
CDR3aa: CASRGTGQSEQFF
CDR3nt: TGTGCCAGCAGGGGCACGGGACAGAGCGAGCAGTTCTTC

j_gene: TRBJ2-6
len: 14
v_gene: TRBV19
d_gene: .
abundance: .
CDR3aa: CASSRGAGANVLTF
CDR3nt: TGTGCCAGTAGTAGGGGAGCGGGGGCCAACGTCCTGACTTTC

j_gene: TRBJ1-1
len: 11
v_gene: TRBV29-1
d_gene: .
abundance: .
CDR3aa: CSVEGGRGAFF
CDR3nt: TGCAGCGTTGAGGGAGGGCGTGGAGCTTTCTTT

j_gene: TRBJ2-2
len: 14
v_gene: TRBV5-4
d_gene: TRBD1
abundance: .
CDR3aa: CASSSRGKSGELFF
CDR3nt: TGTGCCAGCAGCTCCAGGGGGAAGAGCGGGGAGCTGTTTTTT

j_gene: TRBJ2-1
len: 15
v_gene: TRBV2
d_gene: .
abundance: .
CDR3aa: CASSEWGPSYNEQFF
CDR3nt: TGTGCCAGCAGTGAATGGGGGCCCTCCTACAATGAGCAGTTCTTC

j_gene: TRBJ2-1
len: 16
v_gene: TRBV4-2
d_gene: .
abundance: .
CDR3aa: CASSHPTRVVGNEQFF
CDR3nt: TGTGCCAGCAGCCACCCAACCAGGGTGGTTGGCAATGAGCAGTTCTTC

j_gene: TRBJ1-1
len: 12
v_gene: TRBV19
d_gene: .
abundance: .
CDR3aa: CASSIGLTEAFF
CDR3nt: TGTGCCAGTAGTATCGGACTCACTGAAGCTTTCTTT

j_gene: TRBJ1-2
len: 15
v_gene: TRBV5-5
d_gene: .
abundance: .
CDR3aa: CASSPSGGDNYGYTF
CDR3nt: TGTGCCAGCAGCCCGTCGGGGGGCGATAACTATGGCTACACCTTC

j_gene: TRBJ1-2
len: 15
v_gene: TRBV9
d_gene: .
abundance: .
CDR3aa: CASSVVEASNYGYTF
CDR3nt: TGTGCCAGCAGCGTAGTAGAGGCCAGTAACTATGGCTACACCTTC

j_gene: TRBJ1-5
len: 14
v_gene: TRBV28
d_gene: .
abundance: .
CDR3aa: CASSFSGFNQPQHF
CDR3nt: TGTGCCAGCAGTTTTTCAGGGTTCAATCAGCCCCAGCATTTT

j_gene: TRBJ1-1
len: 14
v_gene: TRBV18
d_gene: TRBD1
abundance: .
CDR3aa: CASTRQGRTTEAFF
CDR3nt: TGTGCCAGCACCCGACAGGGCCGGACCACTGAAGCTTTCTTT

j_gene: TRBJ2-3
len: 16
v_gene: TRBV27
d_gene: .
abundance: .
CDR3aa: CASSSQMGGSGDTQYF
CDR3nt: TGTGCCAGCAGTTCTCAGATGGGGGGATCAGGGGATACGCAGTATTTT

j_gene: TRBJ2-6
len: 16
v_gene: TRBV5-1
d_gene: .
abundance: .
CDR3aa: CASSLGSRSGANVLTF
CDR3nt: TGCGCCAGCAGCTTGGGTTCCAGATCTGGGGCCAACGTCCTGACTTTC

j_gene: TRBJ1-3
len: 15
v_gene: TRBV4-1
d_gene: TRBD1
abundance: .
CDR3aa: CASSFKTGTGNTIYF
CDR3nt: TGCGCCAGCAGCTTTAAGACAGGGACTGGAAACACCATATATTTT

j_gene: TRBJ2-5
len: 14
v_gene: TRBV15
d_gene: .
abundance: few
CDR3aa: CATGGRTIQETQYF
CDR3nt: TGTGCCACCGGAGGCAGGACCATCCAAGAGACCCAGTACTTC

j_gene: TRBJ1-1
len: 18
v_gene: TRBV15
d_gene: .
abundance: .
CDR3aa: CATSRPREGTLMNTEAFF
CDR3nt: TGTGCCACCAGCAGACCCAGGGAGGGGACGCTAATGAACACTGAAGCTTTCTTT

j_gene: TRBJ2-7
len: 14
v_gene: TRBV19
d_gene: TRBD1
abundance: .
CDR3aa: CASSIGTGSYEQYF
CDR3nt: TGTGCCAGTAGTATAGGGACAGGGTCCTACGAGCAGTACTTC

j_gene: TRBJ1-1
len: 14
v_gene: TRBV7-2
d_gene: .
abundance: .
CDR3aa: CASSLGGRRTEAFF
CDR3nt: TGTGCCAGCAGCTTGGGGGGAAGGAGGACTGAAGCTTTCTTT

j_gene: TRBJ1-4
len: 15
v_gene: TRBV7-9
d_gene: TRBD1
abundance: once
CDR3aa: CASSLTGGTNEKLFF
CDR3nt: TGTGCCAGCAGCCTGACAGGGGGAACTAATGAAAAACTGTTTTTT

j_gene: TRBJ2-1
len: 12
v_gene: TRBV11-2
d_gene: TRBD2
abundance: .
CDR3aa: CASSPGTSGQFF
CDR3nt: TGTGCCAGCAGCCCTGGGACTAGCGGACAGTTCTTC

j_gene: TRBJ2-7
len: 13
v_gene: TRBV6-5
d_gene: TRBD1
abundance: .
CDR3aa: CASSNYRGGEQYF
CDR3nt: TGTGCCAGCAGTAATTACAGGGGCGGAGAGCAGTACTTC

j_gene: TRBJ2-1
len: 16
v_gene: TRBV27
d_gene: .
abundance: .
CDR3aa: CASSALGASSYNEQFF
CDR3nt: TGTGCCAGCAGTGCATTAGGGGCTAGCTCCTACAATGAGCAGTTCTTC

j_gene: TRBJ1-1
len: 16
v_gene: TRBV21-1
d_gene: .
abundance: many
CDR3aa: CASSKPDRVRSTEAFF
CDR3nt: TGTGCCAGCAGCAAACCCGACAGGGTTAGGAGCACTGAAGCTTTCTTT

j_gene: TRBJ2-3
len: 15
v_gene: TRBV11-2
d_gene: .
abundance: .
CDR3aa: CASSLGPGIADTQYF
CDR3nt: TGTGCCAGCAGCTTAGGTCCGGGTATTGCAGATACGCAGTATTTT